This TCR beta chain was identified during a study of blood T cell repertoires in COVID-19. At the level of the study: Samples representing acute and convalescent COVID-19 were sourced from the United States, Italy and Spain. PBMCs, B-cell-depleted T cells, or T cells were the source of the cDNA or gDNA that made up the material.

Per the authors' pipeline: Amplifying reference gene primers gave estimates of nucleated cell counts. The protocol was immunoSEQ multiplex PCR, while the TCRdb copy is restricted to in-frame clones and leaves out a portion. V and J calls plus clone size are reproduced from that table; the DNA served to infer D and trimming. Here the sample spans 250,000 to 350,000 clones, 86% being singletons. The V segment lost 3 bases and the J segment 8 bases; nucleotides outside the gene matches: 5. Germline V gives CDR1 MNHEY, CDR2 SVGAGI. CDR3 length: 14 residues. V is TRBV6-5 and J is TRBJ1-5, with TRBD1 matching 9 bases. Material for sequencing was peripheral blood. This TCR came from a woman aged 25-40 years with active or convalescent COVID-19. DNA of the CDR3: TGTGCCAGCAGTTATGGACAGGGGAGGGAGCCCCAGCATTTT. This encodes CASSYGQGREPQHF.